The 26 T cell receptor beta chains reported below all come from one sample, sequenced in a study of identical twins (dated by TCRdb to the mid-2010s). Library generation was performed with 5' RACE. Sequencing was performed on an Illumina HiSeq 2000. The raw public data were reprocessed by TCRdb itself: fastp quality trimming at Q25, MiXCR clonotype calling, in-frame beta chains only. For every CDR3 protein sequence, its rows merge into one entry that carries the most common genes and DNA. Across this sample there are about 690,000 distinct CDR3 sequences, with 5.5% to 6.5% seen only once. The ten top clones hold approximately 2% of the sample. The sample consisted of naive T cells sorted from blood. Read against the paper, the sample's cell subset or site label means: cells isolated with a human naive T-cell isolation kit. Source of these receptors: a man aged 18 to 30 in good health.

The genes are TRBV30 and TRBJ2-7, with D unresolved. V shed 2 bases and J shed 5 bases, with 7 bases lying between them. The germline V gene has CDR1 GTSNPN and CDR2 SVGIG (reference sequence). This CDR3 comprises 11 residues. The CDR3 protein is CAWSSGDEQYF. Written as DNA, the CDR3 is TGTGCCTGGAGTTCTGGAGACGAGCAGTACTTC.

V usage is TRBV5-8 and J usage is TRBJ1-3, with D perhaps TRBD1 (5 bases). The germline V gene has CDR1 SGHTS and CDR2 YDEGEE. Trimming took off 1 base at V and 0 bases at J, with 11 bases between the two ends. The CDR3 has 16 amino acids. This CDR3 is CASSLRGGSSGNTIYF. Here the CDR3 DNA reads TGTGCCAGCAGCTTGCGGGGGGGATCCTCTGGAAACACCATATATTTT.

The sample holds many counts of this clonotype. V is TRBV27 and J is TRBJ2-2, with D unresolved. Germline CDR1 reads MNHEY; CDR2 reads SMNVEV (reference sequence). The CDR3 has 15 amino acids. Trimming shortened V by 5 bases and J by 4 bases, and 14 bases separated the two germline ends. As DNA, the CDR3 is TGTGCCAGCAGTCCCGAGCCGTCCTTCACCGGGGAGCTGTTTTTT. Amino acids: CASSPEPSFTGELFF.

This clonotype was picked up a small number of times. The chain is built from TRBV20-1 and TRBJ2-1; no clear D gene. CDR1 DFQATT and CDR2 SNEGSKA come from the germline V gene (reference sequence). There are 14 residues in the CDR3. With 3 bases removed from V and 7 bases from J, the gap between germline ends came to 16 bases. The CDR3 loop is CSARRLEVANEQFF. CDR3 sequence (DNA): TGCAGTGCTAGGAGGCTAGAGGTGGCGAATGAGCAGTTCTTC.

In this sample, this clonotype turned up many times. The chain has TRBV5-6 and TRBJ2-3; D is possibly TRBD1 (6 bases). V lost 3 bases to trimming and J lost 1 base, with 9 bases between them. From germline, CDR1 is SGHDT and CDR2 YYEEEE. The CDR3 has 14 amino acids. The CDR3 here is CASSSRQGTDTQYF. The CDR3 region has the DNA TGTGCCAGCAGCTCGCGACAGGGCACAGATACGCAGTATTTT.

In its sample, this clonotype was seen a few times. The chain recombines TRBV25-1 with TRBJ2-2, with TRBD2 as a possible D gene (5 bases). The CDR3 length is 14 residues. V lost 7 bases and J 0 bases, leaving 9 bases between the germline ends. Germline V gives CDR1 MGHDK, CDR2 SYGVNS. The CDR3 sequence is CASTSLANTGELFF. The CDR3 region has the DNA TGTGCCAGCACTAGCCTGGCGAACACCGGGGAGCTGTTTTTT.

The genes are TRBV20-1 and TRBJ2-7; 9 nucleotides align to TRBD2. Germline CDR1 DFQATT, CDR2 SNEGSKA (reference sequence). V shed 4 bases, J shed 0 bases, and the junction held 4 bases outside the gene matches. The CDR3 loop spans 14 amino acids. The CDR3 loop reads CSANLAGSSYEQYF. In DNA form, the CDR3 reads TGCAGTGCTAACCTAGCGGGGAGCTCCTACGAGCAGTACTTC.

This clonotype was detected ten times or more. V gene TRBV24-1 combines with J gene TRBJ2-3; no reliable D call. The V end lost 2 bases, the J end lost 4 bases, and 15 bases lay between the germline ends. The CDR3 extends over 16 amino acids. Germline values: CDR1 KGHDR, CDR2 SFDVKD. CDR3 residues: CATSDSKGKAPDTQYF. The DNA for the CDR3 is TGTGCCACCAGTGATTCAAAGGGCAAAGCTCCAGATACGCAGTATTTT.

This clonotype was detected ten times or more. The J gene is TRBJ2-2, the V gene TRBV12-3 or TRBV12-4; D assignment may be TRBD1 or TRBD2 (5 bases each). The CDR3 is 15 amino acids. Trimming cost V 4 bases and J 6 bases, with 15 bases left between them. The CDR3 sequence is CASSYGPGGAGELFF. The CDR3 DNA sequence: TGTGCCAGCAGTTACGGACCTGGGGGTGCCGGGGAGCTGTTTTTT.

CDR3 region: CASRGTGAGETQYF. CDR3 coding DNA: TGTGCCAGCAGAGGGACAGGGGCTGGCGAGACCCAGTACTTC. This rearrangement joins TRBV6-1 to TRBJ2-5; 10 bases line up with TRBD1. The CDR3 extends over 14 amino acids. Germline lookup yields CDR1 MNHNS and CDR2 SASEGT. Trimming cost V 6 bases and J 5 bases; bases outside gene matches: 6.

This clonotype turned up a few times. This sequence joins TRBV12-3 or TRBV12-4 and TRBJ2-4; D call uncertain. CDR3 size: 16 residues. Trimming removed 0 bases at V and 1 base at J, with 10 bases between. CDR3 nucleotide sequence: TGTGCCAGCAGTTTAGCCCCCGGAGAGGCCAAAAACATTCAGTACTTC. Translated: CASSLAPGEAKNIQYF.

This clonotype appeared many times. The chain recombines TRBV5-1 with TRBJ2-2; maybe TRBD2 (5 bases). Germline CDR1 reads SGHRS; CDR2 reads YFSETQ. The CDR3 totals 14 residues. Trimming removed 6 bases from V and 6 bases from J, with 15 bases in between. CDR3 nucleotide sequence: TGCGCCAGCAAAGGGCCCGCGGGTGCCGGGGAGCTGTTTTTT. It translates to CASKGPAGAGELFF.

This clonotype was seen a few times. V usage is TRBV20-1 and J usage is TRBJ1-5; D is unresolved. V dropped 4 bases and J dropped 0 bases, with 13 bases sitting between them. Germline V lookup: CDR1 DFQATT, CDR2 SNEGSKA (reference sequence). The CDR3 runs 15 residues. The CDR3 reads CSAIEVWDSNQPQHF. The DNA for the CDR3 is TGCAGTGCTATTGAGGTGTGGGATAGCAATCAGCCCCAGCATTTT.

The chain carries TRBV7-2 and TRBJ2-3; D is undetermined. The CDR3 runs to 12 residues. V was cut by 5 bases and J by 7 bases, with 10 bases left in between. Germline values: CDR1 SGHTA, CDR2 FQGNSA. CDR3 nucleotide sequence: TGTGCCAGCAGCCAGCCCCAGAATACGCAGTATTTT. Translated, it gives CASSQPQNTQYF.

This clonotype came up many times. In nucleotides, the CDR3 is TGTGCCAGCAGCCCCGAGCCCGGGAAAGAGCAGTACTTC. Protein sequence: CASSPEPGKEQYF. The chain carries TRBV12-3 or TRBV12-4 and TRBJ2-7; weak D call: TRBD2 (5 bases). Trimming left V 6 bases short and J 7 bases short, with 16 bases between. The CDR3 totals 13 residues.

This clonotype was seen ten or more times. This sequence joins TRBV3-1 and TRBJ2-5; no clear D. The CDR3 has 13 amino acids. V was pared by 0 bases and J by 4 bases, with 6 bases between. Germline V gives CDR1 LGHDT, CDR2 YNNKEL (reference sequence). CDR3 residues: CASSQDRIETQYF. DNA of the CDR3: TGTGCCAGCAGCCAAGATCGAATAGAGACCCAGTACTTC.

Only a few counts were recorded for this clonotype. This sequence joins TRBV20-1 and TRBJ2-7, with D perhaps TRBD2 (7 bases). The CDR3 has 16 residues. V was trimmed by 1 base and J by 5 bases, leaving 21 bases between them. The germline CDR1 and CDR2 sequences are DFQATT and SNEGSKA (reference sequence). The CDR3 DNA is TGCAGTGCTAGAGCACCTTTAGGGGGGGCCGGGGACGAGCAGTACGTC. This sequence encodes CSARAPLGGAGDEQYV.

This clonotype was picked up many times. The V call is TRBV24-1, the J call TRBJ2-3; D call uncertain. The V gene lost 5 bases and the J gene lost 5 bases, with 10 bases spanning the gap. CDR3 length: 13 amino acids. Germline V gives CDR1 KGHDR, CDR2 SFDVKD. This CDR3 is CATSGAGGDTQYF. For the CDR3, the DNA is TGTGCCACCAGTGGTGCAGGCGGAGATACGCAGTATTTT.

This clonotype has just a few counts. The CDR3 protein is CSATHYEQYF. The CDR3 region has the DNA TGCAGTGCCACTCACTACGAGCAGTACTTC. The V call is TRBV20-1, the J call TRBJ2-7; D is ambiguous. The germline gives CDR1 DFQATT, CDR2 SNEGSKA (reference sequence). This CDR3 contains 10 residues. Trimming left V 6 bases short and J 3 bases short, with 6 bases between.

The sample holds many counts of this clonotype. This chain connects TRBV29-1 to TRBJ2-1, with 8 positions matching TRBD1. Germline V gene data show CDR1 as SQVTM and CDR2 as ANQGSEA. This CDR3 contains 17 residues. V was clipped by 2 bases and J by 0 bases; unmatched bases: 9. The CDR3 loop reads CSVEFVLTGGSYNEQFF. The CDR3 nucleotides are TGCAGCGTTGAATTCGTTTTAACAGGGGGCTCCTACAATGAGCAGTTCTTC.

Many counts were recorded for this clonotype. The V gene is TRBV20-1, the J gene TRBJ2-1, with 8 bases fitting TRBD2. The V gene end was trimmed by 0 bases and the J gene end by 6 bases; junction bases not matched to a gene: 13. The CDR3 totals 17 residues. CDR1 is DFQATT and CDR2 is SNEGSKA in the germline V gene (reference sequence). CDR3 amino acids: CSARDESGRAVANEQFF. The DNA of the CDR3 is TGCAGTGCTAGAGATGAATCCGGGAGGGCCGTTGCCAATGAGCAGTTCTTC.

This clonotype has more than one count but fewer than ten. The chain joins TRBV11-2 to TRBJ1-2; D remains unclear. The V gene's germline CDR1 is SGHAT and CDR2 FQNNGV. The CDR3 spans 13 residues. V shed 3 bases and J shed 8 bases, with 13 bases lying between them. CDR3 region: CASSFQVLRGYTF. DNA for the CDR3: TGTGCCAGCAGCTTCCAGGTCCTTCGGGGCTACACCTTC.

In this sample, this clonotype turned up a few times. The chain combines TRBV9 with TRBJ2-2; TRBD1 aligns across 9 bases. Per germline, CDR1 SGDLS and CDR2 YYNGEE. The CDR3 length is 16 residues. V shed 2 bases and J 1 base; nucleotides not matched to a gene: 3. The CDR3 protein is CASSVYRGLNTGELFF. The CDR3 bases are TGTGCCAGCAGCGTCTACAGGGGGCTGAACACCGGGGAGCTGTTTTTT.

There are a few counts of this clonotype. CDR3 DNA sequence: TGCGCCAGCAGCCTCACATGGGATGAGCAGTACTTC. This gives the protein CASSLTWDEQYF. The chain has TRBV5-1 and TRBJ2-7; D ambiguous. CDR1 is SGHRS and CDR2 is YFSETQ in the germline V gene. CDR3 length equals 12 residues. V dropped 4 bases and J dropped 7 bases, with 12 bases sitting between them.

The V call is TRBV28, the J call TRBJ2-3; D possibly matches TRBD1 or TRBD2 (5 bases each). Per germline, CDR1 MDHEN and CDR2 SYDVKM. The germline V and J ends were trimmed by 7 bases and 4 bases, with 12 bases remaining between them. There are 13 residues in the CDR3. The DNA for the CDR3 is TGTGCCAGCATCCTCCGAGGGGCAGATACGCAGTATTTT. This translates into CASILRGADTQYF.

This chain connects TRBV19 to TRBJ1-2; a weak D match, TRBD1 (6 bases). The CDR3 is 15 amino acids. The germline V gene has CDR1 LNHDA and CDR2 SQIVND (reference sequence). Trimming took off 7 bases at V and 5 bases at J, with 20 bases between the two ends. The CDR3 region has the DNA TGTGCCAGTATGGAAACAGGGTACAGTGGGTATGGCTACACCTTC. This gives the protein CASMETGYSGYGYTF.